Listed here is a single TCR beta chain. This sample was taken from a study of tumor-infiltrating lymphocytes in oesophageal squamous cell carcinoma. The CDR3 is 13 residues long. Trimming removed 7 bases from V and 4 bases from J, with 13 bases in between. One entry per CDR3 protein results from TCRdb running MiXCR on the PCR reads. The sample holds about 10,000 distinct CDR3 sequences; roughly three fifths are singletons and the top ten take 30% to 35%. Source material: esophageal tumor tissue. The chain employs TRBV12-3 or TRBV12-4 and TRBJ2-5; D not resolved. The TCR sequence derives from a male donor with esophageal squamous cell carcinoma. In nucleotides, the CDR3 is TGTGCCAGCATGCGGTTCTTAGGAGAGACCCAGTACTTC. As protein: CASMRFLGETQYF.